The 5 T cell receptor beta chains below were found in one sample sequenced in a study. In TCRdb, the RT-PCR reads were re-called with MiXCR into one record per CDR3 protein. This table has fewer than 800,000 distinct CDR3 sequences, over 12% appearing once. Sequencing input: memory CD4+ T cells from blood. These receptors originate from a female donor in good health, serving as a healthy control.

The chain carries TRBV5-1 and TRBJ2-1; possibly TRBD1 or TRBD2 for D (6 bases each). The CDR3 is 14 residues long. V lost 5 bases and J 6 bases, leaving 15 bases between the germline ends. Germline V CDR1 and CDR2: SGHRS, YFSETQ. The CDR3 spells CASRAGGATNEQFF. The CDR3 DNA is TGCGCCAGCAGGGCCGGGGGCGCAACCAATGAGCAGTTCTTC.

This clonotype was recorded at least ten times. The chain couples TRBV12-3 or TRBV12-4 to TRBJ2-3; 7 bases align to TRBD2. The CDR3 totals 14 residues. With 7 bases clipped from V and 4 bases from J, the junction kept 8 bases outside the gene matches. CDR3 amino acids: CASKWTSGADTQYF. DNA of the CDR3: TGTGCCAGCAAATGGACTAGTGGCGCAGATACGCAGTATTTT.

The rearrangement joins TRBV28 to TRBJ2-7, with a possible D match to TRBD2 (6 bases). Per the germline V gene, CDR1 is MDHEN and CDR2 is SYDVKM. CDR3 length: 16 residues. V was cut by 9 bases and J by 0 bases, with 21 bases left in between. CDR3: CASMGGAGFSSYEQYF. The CDR3 coding sequence is TGTGCCAGTATGGGAGGAGCGGGCTTCAGCTCCTACGAGCAGTACTTC.

This clonotype was detected only a few times. The J gene is TRBJ2-2, the V gene TRBV12-3 or TRBV12-4; 11 positions match TRBD2. V was pared by 6 bases and J by 1 base, with 7 bases of the junction left unmatched. This CDR3 comprises 17 residues. The CDR3 coding sequence is TGTGCCAGCAGCCAACCGGGACTAGCGGTGAACACCGGGGAGCTGTTTTTT. Translating gives CASSQPGLAVNTGELFF.

The chain joins TRBV7-2 to TRBJ2-3, with D unresolved. V was trimmed by 5 bases and J by 6 bases, leaving 12 bases between them. Germline V gene sequence: CDR1 SGHTA, CDR2 FQGNSA. The length of the CDR3 is 13 residues. CDR3 protein: CASSPATRDTQYF. DNA of the CDR3: TGTGCCAGCAGCCCCGCTACTCGGGATACGCAGTATTTT.